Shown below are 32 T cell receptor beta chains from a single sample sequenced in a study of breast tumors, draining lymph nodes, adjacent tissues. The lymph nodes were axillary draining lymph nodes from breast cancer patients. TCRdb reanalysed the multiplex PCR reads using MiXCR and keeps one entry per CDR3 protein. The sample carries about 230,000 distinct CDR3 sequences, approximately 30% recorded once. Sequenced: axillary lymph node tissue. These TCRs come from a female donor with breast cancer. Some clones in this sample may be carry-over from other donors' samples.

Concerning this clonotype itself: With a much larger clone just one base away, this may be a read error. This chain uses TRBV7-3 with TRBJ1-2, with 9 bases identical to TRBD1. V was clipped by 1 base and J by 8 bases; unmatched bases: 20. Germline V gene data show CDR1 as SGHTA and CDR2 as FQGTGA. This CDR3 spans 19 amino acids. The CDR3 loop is CASSLRAPSPGTGQIGYTF. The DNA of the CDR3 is TGTGCCAGCAGCTTAAGAGCCCCCAGTCCCGGGACAGGGCAGATCGGCTACACCTTC.

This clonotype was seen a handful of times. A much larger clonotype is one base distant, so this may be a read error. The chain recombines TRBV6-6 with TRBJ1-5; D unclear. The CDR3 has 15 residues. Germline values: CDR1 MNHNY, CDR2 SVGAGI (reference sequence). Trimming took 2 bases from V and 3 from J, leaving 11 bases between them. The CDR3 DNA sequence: TGTGCCAGCAGTTACGTGGGCACATACAATCAGCCCCAGCATTTT. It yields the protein CASSYVGTYNQPQHF.

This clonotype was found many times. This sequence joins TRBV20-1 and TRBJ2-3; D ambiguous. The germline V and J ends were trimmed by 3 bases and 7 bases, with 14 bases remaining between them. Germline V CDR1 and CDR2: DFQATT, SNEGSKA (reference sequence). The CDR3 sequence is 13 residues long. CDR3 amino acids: CSASSSSANTQYF. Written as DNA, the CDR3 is TGCAGTGCTAGCTCCTCATCGGCGAATACGCAGTATTTT.

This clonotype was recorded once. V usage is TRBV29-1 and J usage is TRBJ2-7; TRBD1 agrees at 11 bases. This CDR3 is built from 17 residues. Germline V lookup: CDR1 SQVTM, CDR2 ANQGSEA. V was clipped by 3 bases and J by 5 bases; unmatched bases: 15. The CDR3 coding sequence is TGCAGCGTTGAGGGGGATCGCGGGACAGGGGGTTGGAACGAGCAGTACTTC. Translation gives CSVEGDRGTGGWNEQYF.

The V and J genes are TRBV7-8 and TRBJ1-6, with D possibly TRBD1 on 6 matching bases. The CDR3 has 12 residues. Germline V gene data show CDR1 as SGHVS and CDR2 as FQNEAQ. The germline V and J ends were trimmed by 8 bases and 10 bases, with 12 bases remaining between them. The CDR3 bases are TGTGCCAGCGGACAGCGGGACTCACCCCTCCACTTT. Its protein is CASGQRDSPLHF.

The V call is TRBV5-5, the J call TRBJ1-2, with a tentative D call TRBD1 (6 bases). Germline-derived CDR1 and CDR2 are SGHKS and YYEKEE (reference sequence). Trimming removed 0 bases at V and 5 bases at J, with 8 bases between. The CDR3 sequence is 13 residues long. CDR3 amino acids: CASSLVTGYGYTF. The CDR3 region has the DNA TGTGCCAGCAGCTTGGTCACAGGGTATGGCTACACCTTC.

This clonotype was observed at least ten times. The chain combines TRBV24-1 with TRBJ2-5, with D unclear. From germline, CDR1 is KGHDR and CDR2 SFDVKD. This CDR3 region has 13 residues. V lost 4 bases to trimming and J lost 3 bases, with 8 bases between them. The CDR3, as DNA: TGTGCCACCAGTGACCGTACCAAAGAGACCCAGTACTTC. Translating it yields CATSDRTKETQYF.

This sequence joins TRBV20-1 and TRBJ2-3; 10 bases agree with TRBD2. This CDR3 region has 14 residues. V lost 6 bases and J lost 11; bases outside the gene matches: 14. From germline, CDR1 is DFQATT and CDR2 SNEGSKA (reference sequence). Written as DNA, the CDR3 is TGCAGTGCCTTTGGAAGCGGGAGGGAGGGTGAGCAGTATTTT. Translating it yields CSAFGSGREGEQYF.

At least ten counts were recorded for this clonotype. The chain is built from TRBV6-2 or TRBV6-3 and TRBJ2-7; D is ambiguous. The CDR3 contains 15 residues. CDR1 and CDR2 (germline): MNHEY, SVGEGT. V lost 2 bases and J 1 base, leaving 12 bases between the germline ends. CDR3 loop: CASSYPETLSYEQYF. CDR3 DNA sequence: TGTGCCAGCAGTTACCCAGAGACCCTTTCCTACGAGCAGTACTTC.

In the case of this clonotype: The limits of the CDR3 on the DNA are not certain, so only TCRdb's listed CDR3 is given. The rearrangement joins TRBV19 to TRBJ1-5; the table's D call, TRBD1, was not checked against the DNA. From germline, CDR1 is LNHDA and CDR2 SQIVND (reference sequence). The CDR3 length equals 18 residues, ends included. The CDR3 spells CASSSGGRSFLWTRHQHF.

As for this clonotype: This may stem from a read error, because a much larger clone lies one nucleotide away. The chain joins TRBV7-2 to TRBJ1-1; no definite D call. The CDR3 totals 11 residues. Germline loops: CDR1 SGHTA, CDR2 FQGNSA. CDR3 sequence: CAGSPWAEAFF. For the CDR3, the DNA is TGTGCCGGCAGCCCCTGGGCTGAAGCTTTCTTT.

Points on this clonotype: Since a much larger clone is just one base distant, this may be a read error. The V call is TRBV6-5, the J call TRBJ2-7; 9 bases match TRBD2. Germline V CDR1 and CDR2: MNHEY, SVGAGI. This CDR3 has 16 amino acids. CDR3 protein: CASSYPEAGGLYGQYF. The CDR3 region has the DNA TGTGCCAGCAGTTACCCTGAGGCGGGAGGGCTTTACGGGCAGTACTTC.

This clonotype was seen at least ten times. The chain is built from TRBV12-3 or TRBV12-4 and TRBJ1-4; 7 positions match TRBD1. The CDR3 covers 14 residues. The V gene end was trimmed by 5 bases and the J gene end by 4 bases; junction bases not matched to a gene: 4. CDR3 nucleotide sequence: TGTGCCAGCAGTAGGGGGCCGAATAATGAAAAACTGTTTTTT. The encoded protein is CASSRGPNNEKLFF.

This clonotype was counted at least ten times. CDR3 sequence reads: CASSYGKSYEQYF. CDR3 coding DNA: TGTGCCAGCAGTTACGGCAAGTCCTACGAGCAGTACTTC. V usage is TRBV6-6 and J usage is TRBJ2-7; D is undetermined. V was pared by 2 bases and J by 1 base, with 6 bases between. CDR3 length equals 13 residues. CDR1 is MNHNY, CDR2 SVGAGI, per germline (reference sequence).

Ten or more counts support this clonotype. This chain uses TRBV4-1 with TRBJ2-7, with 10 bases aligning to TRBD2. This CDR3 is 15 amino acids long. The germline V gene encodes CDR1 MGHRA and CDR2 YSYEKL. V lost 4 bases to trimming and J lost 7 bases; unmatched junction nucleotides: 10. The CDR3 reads CASSRQAGGEVEQYF. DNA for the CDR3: TGCGCCAGCAGCCGGCAAGCGGGAGGGGAGGTTGAGCAGTACTTC.

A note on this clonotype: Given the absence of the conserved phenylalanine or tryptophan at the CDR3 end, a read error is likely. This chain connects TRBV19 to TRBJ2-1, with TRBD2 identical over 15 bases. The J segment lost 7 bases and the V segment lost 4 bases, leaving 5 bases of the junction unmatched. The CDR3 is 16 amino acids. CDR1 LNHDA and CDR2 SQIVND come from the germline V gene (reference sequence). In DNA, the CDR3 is TGTGCCAGTAGTAGAGGACTAGCGGGAGGGCCGAATGAGCAGTTCTCC. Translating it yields CASSRGLAGGPNEQFS.

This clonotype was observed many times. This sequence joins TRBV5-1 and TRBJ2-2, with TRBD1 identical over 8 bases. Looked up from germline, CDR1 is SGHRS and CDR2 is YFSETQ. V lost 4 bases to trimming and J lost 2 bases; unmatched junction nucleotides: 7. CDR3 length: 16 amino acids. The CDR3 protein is CASSPYGQGNTGELFF. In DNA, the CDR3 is TGCGCCAGCAGCCCATATGGACAGGGAAACACCGGGGAGCTGTTTTTT.

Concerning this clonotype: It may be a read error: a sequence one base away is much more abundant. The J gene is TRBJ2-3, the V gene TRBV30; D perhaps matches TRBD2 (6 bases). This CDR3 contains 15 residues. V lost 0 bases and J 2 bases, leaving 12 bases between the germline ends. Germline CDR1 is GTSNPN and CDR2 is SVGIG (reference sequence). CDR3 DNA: TGTGCCTGGAGTGTGAGCGGGTGCTCCACAGATACGCAGTATTTT. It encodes CAWSVSGCSTDTQYF.

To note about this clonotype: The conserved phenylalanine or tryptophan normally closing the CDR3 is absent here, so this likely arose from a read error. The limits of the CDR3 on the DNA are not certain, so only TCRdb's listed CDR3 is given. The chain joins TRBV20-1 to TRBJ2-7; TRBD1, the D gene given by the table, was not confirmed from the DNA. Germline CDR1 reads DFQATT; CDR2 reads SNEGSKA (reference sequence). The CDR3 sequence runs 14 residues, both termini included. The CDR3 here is CSAVPGQGSREQCL.

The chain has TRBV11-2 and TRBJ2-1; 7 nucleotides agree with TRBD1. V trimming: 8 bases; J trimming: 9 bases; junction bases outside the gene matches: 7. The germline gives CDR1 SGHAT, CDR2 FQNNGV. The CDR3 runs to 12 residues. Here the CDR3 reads CASAHRGSEQFF. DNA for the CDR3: TGTGCCAGCGCTCACAGGGGCAGTGAGCAGTTCTTC.

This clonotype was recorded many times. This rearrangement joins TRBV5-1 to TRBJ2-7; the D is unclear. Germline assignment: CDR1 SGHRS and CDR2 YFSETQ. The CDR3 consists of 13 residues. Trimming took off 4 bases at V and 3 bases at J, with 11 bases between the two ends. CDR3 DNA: TGCGCCAGCAGCCCAAACGGTGGCTACGAGCAGTACTTC. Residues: CASSPNGGYEQYF.

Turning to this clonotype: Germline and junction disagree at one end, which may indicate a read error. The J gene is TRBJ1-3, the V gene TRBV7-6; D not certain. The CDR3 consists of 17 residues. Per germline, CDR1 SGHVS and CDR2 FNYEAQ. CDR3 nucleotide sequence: TGTGCCGGCAGCTCCACCATGGACGTTGGACCTGGAAACATCATATATTTT. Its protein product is CAGSSTMDVGPGNIIYF.

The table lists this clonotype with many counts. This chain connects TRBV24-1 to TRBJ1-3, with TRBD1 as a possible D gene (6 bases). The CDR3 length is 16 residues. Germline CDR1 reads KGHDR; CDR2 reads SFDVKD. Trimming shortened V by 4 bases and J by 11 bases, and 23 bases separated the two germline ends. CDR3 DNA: TGTGCCACCAGTGACCCCCGGGGGCAGGCAACGAACTCCATATATTTT. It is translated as CATSDPRGQATNSIYF.

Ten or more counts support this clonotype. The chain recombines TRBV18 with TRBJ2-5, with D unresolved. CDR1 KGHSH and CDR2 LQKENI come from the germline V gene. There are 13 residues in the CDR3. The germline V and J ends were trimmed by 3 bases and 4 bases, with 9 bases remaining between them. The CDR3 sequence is CASSPRRTETQYF. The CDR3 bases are TGTGCCAGCTCACCCCGACGCACAGAGACCCAGTACTTC.

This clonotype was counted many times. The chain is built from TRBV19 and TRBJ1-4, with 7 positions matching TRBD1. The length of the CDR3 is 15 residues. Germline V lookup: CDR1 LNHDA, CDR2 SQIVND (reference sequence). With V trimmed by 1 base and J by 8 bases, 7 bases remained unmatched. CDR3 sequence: CASSIGYRGDEKLFF. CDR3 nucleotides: TGTGCCAGTAGTATAGGTTACAGGGGTGACGAAAAACTGTTTTTT.

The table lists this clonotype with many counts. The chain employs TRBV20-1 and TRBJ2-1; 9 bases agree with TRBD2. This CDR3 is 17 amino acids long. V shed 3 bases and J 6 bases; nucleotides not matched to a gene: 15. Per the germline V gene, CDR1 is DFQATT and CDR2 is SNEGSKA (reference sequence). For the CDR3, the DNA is TGCAGTGCTAGGAAATTTGGTAGCGGGAGCGGTGGCAATGAGCAGTTCTTC. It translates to CSARKFGSGSGGNEQFF.

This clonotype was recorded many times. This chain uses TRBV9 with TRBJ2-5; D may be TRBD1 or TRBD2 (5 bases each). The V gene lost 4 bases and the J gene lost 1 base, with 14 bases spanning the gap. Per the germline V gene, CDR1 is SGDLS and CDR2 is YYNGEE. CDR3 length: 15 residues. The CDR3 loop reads CASSSTTGRQETQYF. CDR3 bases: TGTGCCAGCAGCTCAACAACGGGGCGCCAAGAGACCCAGTACTTC. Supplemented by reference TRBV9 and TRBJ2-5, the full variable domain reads DSGVTQTPKHLITATGQRVTLRCSPRSGDLSVYWYQQSLDQGLQFLIQYYNGEERAKGNILERFSAQQFPDLHSELNLSSLELGDSALYFCASSSTTGRQETQYFGPGTRLLVL.

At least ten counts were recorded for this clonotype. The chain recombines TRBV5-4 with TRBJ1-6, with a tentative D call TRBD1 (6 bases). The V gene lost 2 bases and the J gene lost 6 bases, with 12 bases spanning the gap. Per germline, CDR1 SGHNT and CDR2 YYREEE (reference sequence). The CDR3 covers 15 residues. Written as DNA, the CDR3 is TGTGCCAGCAGCTTCTATGACAGGTCTAATTCACCCCTCCACTTT. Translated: CASSFYDRSNSPLHF.

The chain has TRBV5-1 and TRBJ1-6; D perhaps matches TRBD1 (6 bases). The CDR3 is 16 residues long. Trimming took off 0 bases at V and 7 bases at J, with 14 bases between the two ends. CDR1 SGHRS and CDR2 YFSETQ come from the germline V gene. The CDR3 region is CASSLGTAAGNSPLHF. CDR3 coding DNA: TGCGCCAGCAGCTTGGGGACAGCGGCCGGGAATTCACCCCTCCACTTT.

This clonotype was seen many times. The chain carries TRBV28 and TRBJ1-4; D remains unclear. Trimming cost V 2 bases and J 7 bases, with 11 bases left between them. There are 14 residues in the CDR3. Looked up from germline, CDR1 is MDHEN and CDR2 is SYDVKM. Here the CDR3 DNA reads TGTGCCAGCAGTTTAGGACGGACGGTTGAAAAACTGTTTTTT. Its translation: CASSLGRTVEKLFF.

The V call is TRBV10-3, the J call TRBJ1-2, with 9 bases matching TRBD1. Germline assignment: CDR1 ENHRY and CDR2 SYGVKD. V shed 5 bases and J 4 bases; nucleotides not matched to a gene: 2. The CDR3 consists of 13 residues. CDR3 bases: TGTGCCATCAGTTCGACAGGGGGCTATGGCTACACCTTC. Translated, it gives CAISSTGGYGYTF.

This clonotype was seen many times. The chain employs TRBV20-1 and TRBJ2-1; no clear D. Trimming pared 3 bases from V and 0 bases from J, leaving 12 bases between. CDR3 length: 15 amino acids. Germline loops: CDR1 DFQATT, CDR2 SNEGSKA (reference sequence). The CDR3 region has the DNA TGCAGTGCTAGTATAGTCCAGAGCTCCTACAATGAGCAGTTCTTC. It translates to CSASIVQSSYNEQFF.